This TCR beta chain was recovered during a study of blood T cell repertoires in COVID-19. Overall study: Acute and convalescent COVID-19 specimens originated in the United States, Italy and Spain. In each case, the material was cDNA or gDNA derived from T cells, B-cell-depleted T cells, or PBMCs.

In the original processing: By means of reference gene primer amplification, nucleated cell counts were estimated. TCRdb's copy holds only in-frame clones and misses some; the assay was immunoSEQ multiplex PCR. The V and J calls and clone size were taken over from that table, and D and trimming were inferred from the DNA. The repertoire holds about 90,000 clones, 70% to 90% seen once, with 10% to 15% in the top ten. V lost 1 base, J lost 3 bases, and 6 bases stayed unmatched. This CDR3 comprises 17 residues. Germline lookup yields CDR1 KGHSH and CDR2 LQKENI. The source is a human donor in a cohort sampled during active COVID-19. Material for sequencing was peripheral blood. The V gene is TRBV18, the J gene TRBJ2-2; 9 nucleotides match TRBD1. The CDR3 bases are TGTGCCAGCTCACCACTTCCGGGACAGGGTGACACCGGGGAGCTGTTTTTT. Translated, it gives CASSPLPGQGDTGELFF. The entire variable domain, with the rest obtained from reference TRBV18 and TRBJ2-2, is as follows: NAGVMQNPRHLVRRRGQEARLRCSPMKGHSHVYWYRQLPEEGLKFMVYLQKENIIDESGMPKERFSAEFPKEGPSILRIQQVVRGDSAAYFCASSPLPGQGDTGELFFGEGSRLTVL.